Described below is a single T cell receptor (beta chain) sequence and its context. Its antigen is as yet unknown. These data originate in a study of cytomegalovirus exposure and HLA in healthy donors. Study-level information: A later analysis reported the 100 to 150 validation repertoires used the same platform as the roughly 700 first-cohort repertoires. Study observations and caveats: Some TCR beta chains (more than 150 of them) were listed as cytomegalovirus-associated. In the roughly 130 validation repertoires, a later analysis found that first-cohort TCR clusters tended to co-occur.

Generated by immunoSEQ multiplex PCR, the TCRdb table keeps only in-frame clones and is missing some. The table records 110,000 or so clones, roughly nine tenths of them present only once. There are 16 residues in the CDR3. V lost 0 bases and J 2 bases, leaving 8 bases between the germline ends. Germline assignment: CDR1 LGHNA and CDR2 YSLEER. The chain has TRBV4-3 and TRBJ2-6, with no clear D. The source is a man younger than 35 in good health and CMV-seropositive. The sample comprised PBMCs. The CDR3 is CASSQERGTGANVLTF. The CDR3 bases are TGCGCCAGCAGCCAAGAGCGCGGAACTGGGGCCAACGTCCTGACTTTC.